One sample yielded the 30 T cell receptor beta chains listed below, sequenced in a study of Ad26.COV2.S vaccination and SARS-CoV-2 variants. Clones were sequenced by immunoSEQ multiplex PCR, and TCRdb holds only the in-frame ones, with some missing. Among around 270,000 clones, roughly 89% were seen once, and the ten largest hold 2.9%. Treatment described: roughly 20 received Ad26.COV2.S at low or high dose, single or two shots; 5 received placebo; per-sample allocation not given. The investigators took samples on day 63 after the first vaccine or placebo injection. The sample in question was peripheral blood, obtained in a trial of Ad26.COV2.S vaccine versus placebo. Source of these receptors: a person aged 18-60 years who received the Ad26.COV2.S COVID-19 vaccine or a placebo.

The table lists this clone with many counts. V is TRBV6-5 and J is TRBJ2-2; a possible D gene is TRBD2 (6 bases). Deletions cut 6 bases from V and 8 bases from J, with 19 bases between. This CDR3 spans 15 amino acids. Germline loops: CDR1 MNHEY, CDR2 SVGAGI. CDR3 in amino acids: CASSVRDWGKGELFF. CDR3 nucleotide sequence: TGTGCCAGCAGCGTAAGGGACTGGGGGAAGGGGGAGCTGTTTTTT.

The chain recombines TRBV6-2 or TRBV6-3 with TRBJ2-1; tentatively, D is TRBD1 or TRBD2 (5 bases each). Germline V gene data show CDR1 as MNHEY and CDR2 as SVGEGT. Trimming took 5 bases from V and 9 from J, leaving 14 bases between them. This CDR3 has 13 residues. The DNA for the CDR3 is TGTGCCAGCAGTACTGGGACCAGCGTTGAGCAGTTCTTC. Its protein product is CASSTGTSVEQFF.

The chain employs TRBV4-2 and TRBJ1-5; TRBD1 agrees at 7 bases. CDR1 and CDR2 (germline): LGHNA, YNFKEQ. Trimming cost V 4 bases and J 1 base; bases outside gene matches: 7. The CDR3 covers 16 residues. CDR3 residues: CASSRSTGTSNQPQHF. The CDR3 region has the DNA TGTGCCAGCAGCCGCTCGACAGGGACGAGCAATCAGCCCCAGCATTTT.

This rearrangement joins TRBV10-1 to TRBJ1-2; D remains unclear. The CDR3 runs to 20 residues. Trimming removed 2 bases at V and 1 base at J, with 26 bases between. In germline, CDR1 is WNHNN, CDR2 SYGVQD (reference sequence). CDR3 region: CASSEPQSCERSRGNYGYTF. Written as DNA, the CDR3 is TGCGCCAGCAGTGAGCCCCAGTCGTGCGAGAGGTCGCGGGGTAACTATGGCTACACCTTC.

The chain uses TRBV6-2 or TRBV6-3 and TRBJ2-3; 7 positions agree with TRBD2. The V gene end was trimmed by 2 bases and the J gene end by 0 bases; junction bases not matched to a gene: 11. The CDR3 loop spans 18 amino acids. Germline CDR1 reads MNHEY; CDR2 reads SVGEGT. CDR3 DNA: TGTGCCAGCAGTTACCGCCTAGCGGAACCTTCTAGCACAGATACGCAGTATTTT. Translation: CASSYRLAEPSSTDTQYF.

This chain connects TRBV6-1 to TRBJ1-1; TRBD1 agrees at 10 bases. V lost 3 bases to trimming and J lost 6 bases; unmatched junction nucleotides: 7. This CDR3 region has 15 residues. The germline V gene has CDR1 MNHNS and CDR2 SASEGT. In DNA, the CDR3 is TGTGCCAGCAGTGATACAGAGACAGGGGGCTCTGAAGCTTTCTTT. The encoded protein is CASSDTETGGSEAFF.

This clone has a count of ten or more. The chain links TRBV27 to TRBJ2-7, with D maybe TRBD2 (5 bases). Germline V gives CDR1 MNHEY, CDR2 SMNVEV (reference sequence). The CDR3 is 15 amino acids. Deletions cut 0 bases from V and 4 bases from J, with 13 bases between. CDR3: CASSLSYSTNYEQYV. DNA of the CDR3: TGTGCCAGCAGTTTATCTTACTCGACTAATTACGAGCAGTACGTC.

This clone was found once. This sequence joins TRBV15 and TRBJ2-7, with TRBD1 as a possible D gene (5 bases). Germline CDR1 reads LNHNV; CDR2 reads YYDKDF (reference sequence). V shed 5 bases and J shed 2 bases, with 16 bases lying between them. The CDR3 runs to 15 residues. CDR3 DNA sequence: TGTGCCACCAGCCTCGCCCCTACAGGTCCCTACGAGCAGTACTTC. Translation: CATSLAPTGPYEQYF.

The genes are TRBV12-3 or TRBV12-4 and TRBJ2-2, with unresolved D. The CDR3 runs 13 residues. V dropped 3 bases and J dropped 6 bases, with 8 bases sitting between them. Written as DNA, the CDR3 is TGTGCCAGCAGTTTGTGGGATGCCGGGGAGCTGTTTTTT. Translated, it gives CASSLWDAGELFF.

The V gene is TRBV4-3, the J gene TRBJ1-2; D is possibly TRBD1 (6 bases). The CDR3 has 14 residues. Trimming removed 0 bases at V and 8 bases at J, with 13 bases between. CDR1 LGHNA and CDR2 YSLEER come from the germline V gene. The CDR3 is CASSQDQGNRGYTF. DNA for the CDR3: TGCGCCAGCAGCCAAGATCAGGGGAATCGGGGCTACACCTTC.

The chain combines TRBV11-2 with TRBJ2-7, with D maybe TRBD1 (6 bases). This CDR3 comprises 14 residues. Germline lookup yields CDR1 SGHAT and CDR2 FQNNGV. Trimming pared 5 bases from V and 2 bases from J, leaving 13 bases between. This CDR3 is CASSPVQGPYEQYF. CDR3 DNA sequence: TGTGCCAGCAGCCCCGTACAGGGTCCCTACGAGCAGTACTTC.

The chain links TRBV4-1 to TRBJ2-5; D is possibly TRBD1 (6 bases). V was cut by 8 bases and J by 5 bases, with 15 bases left in between. This CDR3 spans 13 amino acids. Germline CDR1 is MGHRA and CDR2 is YSYEKL. Here the CDR3 DNA reads TGCGCCAGCCGAGACAGGCTGGGGGAGACCCAGTACTTC. Protein: CASRDRLGETQYF.

V gene TRBV7-2 combines with J gene TRBJ2-1, with 8 positions matching TRBD2. V trimming: 3 bases; J trimming: 8 bases; junction bases outside the gene matches: 9. CDR1 and CDR2 from the germline V gene are SGHTA and FQGNSA. This CDR3 spans 15 amino acids. CDR3 bases: TGTGCCAGCAGCTTTTTAACGGGAGGGCTTGATGAGCAGTTCTTC. Translated: CASSFLTGGLDEQFF.

The V call is TRBV6-2 or TRBV6-3, the J call TRBJ1-5, with D unresolved. CDR1 and CDR2 (germline): MNHEY, SVGEGT. The CDR3 has 15 residues. V dropped 2 bases and J dropped 2 bases, with 10 bases sitting between them. The CDR3 DNA reads as TGTGCCAGCAGTTACAAAGGGTGGCGCAATCAGCCCCAGCATTTT. This translates into CASSYKGWRNQPQHF.

CDR3 bases: TGTGCCAGCAGCTCCCTGATGGGGGAGACCCAGTACTTC. Translated, it gives CASSSLMGETQYF. This rearrangement joins TRBV7-2 to TRBJ2-5; unclear D gene. The CDR3 runs 13 residues. Germline V gives CDR1 SGHTA, CDR2 FQGNSA. V gave up 4 bases and J gave up 5 bases, with 11 bases separating them. Looking up the rest from reference TRBV7-2 and TRBJ2-5 gives the full variable domain: GAGVSQSPSNKVTEKGKDVELRCDPISGHTALYWYRQSLGQGLEFLIYFQGNSAPDKSGLPSDRFSAERTGGSVSTLTIQRTQQEDSAVYLCASSSLMGETQYFGPGTRLLVL.

This clone was observed once. This sequence joins TRBV20-1 and TRBJ1-2; TRBD1 aligns across 11 bases. Germline V gene data show CDR1 as DFQATT and CDR2 as SNEGSKA (reference sequence). J gave up 6 bases and V 3 bases, and 9 bases lay outside the gene matches. CDR3 length equals 15 residues. In DNA, the CDR3 is TGCAGTGCTAGTCTGAGGGACAGGGGGTGGCATGGCTACACCTTC. It specifies CSASLRDRGWHGYTF.

This chain joins TRBV10-3 and TRBJ2-5; 7 bases line up with TRBD1. The CDR3 sequence is 13 residues long. CDR1 is ENHRY and CDR2 is SYGVKD in the germline V gene. With 4 bases clipped from V and 1 base from J, the junction kept 0 bases outside the gene matches. The CDR3 loop is CAISGDSQETQYF. Here the CDR3 DNA reads TGTGCCATCAGTGGGGACAGCCAAGAGACCCAGTACTTC.

V is TRBV7-9 and J is TRBJ1-2; maybe TRBD1 (6 bases). Germline loops: CDR1 SEHNR, CDR2 FQNEAQ (reference sequence). Between the trimmed V and J ends, which lost 5 bases and 0 bases, there was a span of 13 bases. CDR3 length: 15 residues. This chain's CDR3 is CASSPRDTANYGYTF. The CDR3 DNA sequence: TGTGCCAGCAGCCCCCGGGACACAGCTAACTATGGCTACACCTTC. Looking up the rest from reference TRBV7-9 and TRBJ1-2 gives the full variable domain: DTGVSQNPRHKITKRGQNVTFRCDPISEHNRLYWYRQTLGQGPEFLTYFQNEAQLEKSRLLSDRFSAERPKGSFSTLEIQRTEQGDSAMYLCASSPRDTANYGYTFGSGTRLTVV.

This clone was recorded once. The chain is built from TRBV5-4 and TRBJ2-1; 9 bases align to TRBD2. The CDR3 sequence is 17 residues long. The V and J ends lost 3 bases and 4 bases, in that order; junction bases with no gene match: 11. The germline V gene encodes CDR1 SGHNT and CDR2 YYREEE (reference sequence). CDR3 loop: CASSSSPGLAPYNEQFF. The CDR3 nucleotides are TGTGCCAGCAGCTCTTCGCCGGGACTAGCACCTTACAATGAGCAGTTCTTC. The complete variable domain, with remaining parts taken from reference TRBV5-4 and TRBJ2-1, reads ETGVTQSPTHLIKTRGQQVTLRCSSQSGHNTVSWYQQALGQGPQFIFQYYREEENGRGNFPPRFSGLQFPNYSSELNVNALELDDSALYLCASSSSPGLAPYNEQFFGPGTRLTVL.

The chain couples TRBV7-2 to TRBJ2-7; D perhaps matches TRBD2 (7 bases). Between the trimmed V and J ends, which lost 5 bases and 6 bases, there was a span of 23 bases. This CDR3 comprises 16 residues. CDR1 is SGHTA, CDR2 FQGNSA, per germline. CDR3 region: CASSPGGGGKVGEQYV. DNA for the CDR3: TGTGCCAGCAGCCCTGGGGGCGGGGGCAAGGTAGGCGAGCAGTACGTC.

CDR3 amino acids: CASSPWTSGGNEQFF. CDR3 in DNA: TGTGCCAGCAGCCCCTGGACTAGCGGGGGCAATGAGCAGTTCTTC. The rearrangement joins TRBV13 to TRBJ2-1, with TRBD2 identical over 13 bases. This CDR3 is built from 15 residues. Per the germline V gene, CDR1 is PRHDT and CDR2 is FYEKMQ (reference sequence). Trimming took 5 bases from V and 6 from J; bases not matched to a gene: 4. Full variable domain (missing parts from reference TRBV13 and TRBJ2-1): AAGVIQSPRHLIKEKRETATLKCYPIPRHDTVYWYQQGPGQDPQFLISFYEKMQSDKGSIPDRFSAQQFSDYHSELNMSSLELGDSALYFCASSPWTSGGNEQFFGPGTRLTVL.

The chain has TRBV18 and TRBJ2-2, with D maybe TRBD1 (6 bases). Germline CDR1 and CDR2: KGHSH and LQKENI. The ends were cut back, 6 bases at V and 1 base at J, with 15 bases in the middle. The CDR3 loop spans 16 amino acids. This CDR3 reads CASSPRRTENTGELFF. The CDR3 nucleotides are TGTGCCAGCTCCCCTCGACGGACAGAGAACACCGGGGAGCTGTTTTTT.

The CDR3 loop reads CASSSKTGLRGYTF. The CDR3 nucleotides are TGTGCCAGCAGCTCCAAAACAGGGTTGCGCGGCTACACCTTC. The chain couples TRBV9 to TRBJ1-2, with D possibly matching TRBD1 (6 bases). Germline V CDR1 and CDR2: SGDLS, YYNGEE. The CDR3 spans 14 residues. Trimming took off 4 bases at V and 8 bases at J, with 18 bases between the two ends.

The chain joins TRBV2 to TRBJ1-5, with a weak D call TRBD1 (5 bases). This CDR3 is 11 amino acids long. Germline CDR1 is SNHLY and CDR2 is FYNNEI. The V end lost 2 bases, the J end lost 11 bases, and 7 bases lay between the germline ends. Here the CDR3 DNA reads TGTGCCAGCAGTGAACAGGGAACCCAGCATTTT. Its protein is CASSEQGTQHF.

This chain connects TRBV29-1 to TRBJ2-3; maybe TRBD2 (5 bases). V lost 7 bases, J lost 12 bases, and 17 bases lay in between. Germline assignment: CDR1 SQVTM and CDR2 ANQGSEA. The CDR3 extends over 11 amino acids. This chain's CDR3 is CSGLTTAAQYF. CDR3 in DNA: TGCAGCGGATTGACTACGGCGGCACAGTATTTT.

This clone was seen only once. The chain uses TRBV30 and TRBJ2-4, with a possible D match to TRBD2 (5 bases). V was clipped by 5 bases and J by 8 bases, with 13 bases between them. The V gene's germline CDR1 is GTSNPN and CDR2 SVGIG (reference sequence). The CDR3 sequence is 12 residues long. The CDR3 loop is CAWSPGVHIQYF. The CDR3 nucleotides are TGTGCCTGGTCCCCCGGGGTGCACATTCAGTACTTC.

V is TRBV27 and J is TRBJ2-7; D perhaps matches TRBD1 (6 bases). Germline V gene data show CDR1 as MNHEY and CDR2 as SMNVEV (reference sequence). The germline V and J ends were trimmed by 4 bases and 9 bases, with 13 bases remaining between them. The CDR3 extends over 12 amino acids. CDR3 DNA sequence: TGTGCCAGCAGTTCGCAGGGGAATCGGCAGTACTTC. Translation: CASSSQGNRQYF.

The chain joins TRBV5-4 to TRBJ2-7; maybe TRBD2 (6 bases). Germline V gives CDR1 SGHNT, CDR2 YYREEE (reference sequence). This CDR3 has 13 amino acids. Trimming took 4 bases from V and 6 from J, leaving 14 bases between them. The CDR3 region is CASSPQGGGEQYF. Here the CDR3 DNA reads TGTGCCAGCAGCCCCCAGGGAGGAGGCGAGCAGTACTTC.

This chain joins TRBV30 and TRBJ1-1, with D uncertain. V lost 2 bases to trimming and J lost 3 bases, with 10 bases between them. The V gene's germline CDR1 is GTSNPN and CDR2 SVGIG (reference sequence). The CDR3 has 13 amino acids. The CDR3, as DNA: TGTGCCTGGAGTCCCAATGGGGACACTGAAGCTTTCTTT. Protein: CAWSPNGDTEAFF.

The rearrangement links TRBV19 to TRBJ2-6; TRBD1 might be the D (6 bases). The germline V gene encodes CDR1 LNHDA and CDR2 SQIVND (reference sequence). V lost 3 bases, J lost 2 bases, and 11 bases lay in between. CDR3 length equals 16 residues. CDR3 region: CASSISTGTGANVLTF. The DNA for the CDR3 is TGTGCCAGTAGTATCTCCACAGGGACTGGGGCCAACGTCCTGACTTTC.